This T cell receptor (beta chain) originates from a study of T-cell memory formation after mild COVID-19. Findings and caveats of the study: From day 15 to 85, contracting clones were balanced between CD4 and CD8, whereas later expanders leaned toward CD4+. Shrinking CD4+ clones resided mostly in CM and EM, and CD8+ ones in EMRA.

The V gene lost 0 bases and the J gene lost 7 bases, with 21 bases spanning the gap. In germline, CDR1 is DFQATT, CDR2 SNEGSKA (reference sequence). The CDR3 has 16 amino acids. Via MiXCR, TCRdb re-called the 5' RACE reads, giving one row per CDR3 protein. The sample yields 530,000 or so distinct CDR3 sequences, 15% to 20% seen once. This clonotype has just a few counts. The target antigen is unknown. Sequenced: PBMCs or a T cell subset sorted from them (not recorded which). The clonotype originates from an adult woman who had mild COVID-19 (a few samples of this study predate the infection). Cell type and time point are not known. The chain uses TRBV20-1 and TRBJ2-5, with D maybe TRBD2 (6 bases). CDR3 region: CSARDTLSGFGGTQYF. CDR3 bases: TGCAGTGCTAGAGATACCCTGAGCGGTTTCGGGGGGACCCAGTACTTC.